These 25 T cell receptor beta chains share one sample of origin, sequenced in a study of blood T cell repertoires in COVID-19. This table comes from immunoSEQ multiplex PCR, and its TCRdb copy is limited to in-frame clones, with some not included. In the table there are 200,000 to 250,000 clones, about 88% of which are singletons. The specimen was peripheral blood. The source is a woman aged 45 to 65 with COVID-19, enrolled during active disease.

The rearrangement joins TRBV15 to TRBJ1-4; no definite D call. Germline CDR1 is LNHNV and CDR2 is YYDKDF (reference sequence). This CDR3 comprises 14 residues. V shed 7 bases and J shed 4 bases, with 13 bases lying between them. DNA of the CDR3: TGTGCCACCAAGGACGCGGGGAATAATGAAAAACTGTTTTTT. This gives the protein CATKDAGNNEKLFF.

J is TRBJ1-4 and V is TRBV19; TRBD1 agrees at 7 bases. Germline-derived CDR1 and CDR2 are LNHDA and SQIVND (reference sequence). The CDR3 extends over 14 amino acids. Germline trimming cut 5 bases from V and 7 bases from J; bases unmatched to any gene: 7. CDR3 in DNA: TGTGCCAGTAGTGTGACAGGGATGGCTGAAAAACTGTTTTTT. Amino acid sequence: CASSVTGMAEKLFF.

The genes are TRBV7-9 and TRBJ2-1; 9 bases map to TRBD2. The trim removed 10 bases at V and 4 bases at J, leaving 8 bases unmatched. The germline V gene has CDR1 SEHNR and CDR2 FQNEAQ (reference sequence). The CDR3 runs to 14 residues. The CDR3 loop is CATYGSGGYNEQFF. The CDR3 DNA reads as TGTGCCACCTACGGAAGCGGGGGGTACAATGAGCAGTTCTTC.

This clone was recorded a few times. CDR3 sequence reads: CATSDSGTEAFF. In nucleotides, the CDR3 is TGTGCCACCAGTGATTCCGGGACAGAAGCTTTCTTT. The chain has TRBV24-1 and TRBJ1-1; D perhaps matches TRBD1 (6 bases). The CDR3 extends over 12 amino acids. Germline values: CDR1 KGHDR, CDR2 SFDVKD. The germline V and J ends were trimmed by 2 bases and 8 bases, with 8 bases remaining between them.

CDR3 bases: TGTGCCATCAGCGGAGGGGGCGGCTATGAAGCTTTCTTT. Translation: CAISGGGGYEAFF. This chain connects TRBV10-3 to TRBJ1-1; 7 bases are a match to TRBD1. The germline gives CDR1 ENHRY, CDR2 SYGVKD. The CDR3 extends over 13 amino acids. The V and J ends lost 6 bases and 7 bases, in that order; junction bases with no gene match: 8.

V is TRBV28 and J is TRBJ2-1, with 7 nucleotides matching TRBD1. CDR1 and CDR2 (germline): MDHEN, SYDVKM. The CDR3 totals 14 residues. Trimming cost V 10 bases and J 10 bases; bases outside gene matches: 16. For the CDR3, the DNA is TGTGCCACCGACCCAGGGGGTCAGGGTGGAGAGCAGTTCTTC. Amino acid sequence: CATDPGGQGGEQFF.

The rearrangement links TRBV6-5 to TRBJ1-2; perhaps TRBD1 as D (6 bases). CDR1 MNHEY and CDR2 SVGAGI come from the germline V gene. CDR3 length equals 16 residues. Trimming pared 4 bases from V and 1 base from J, leaving 16 bases between. DNA of the CDR3: TGTGCCAGCAGTTCCCGGGACACGCGATTTAACTATGGCTACACCTTC. This encodes CASSSRDTRFNYGYTF.

This sequence joins TRBV20-1 and TRBJ2-3, with 7 bases aligning to TRBD2. CDR1 is DFQATT, CDR2 SNEGSKA, per germline (reference sequence). After removal of 3 bases from V and 6 bases from J, the junction contained 6 bases not matched to a gene. The CDR3 covers 13 residues. The CDR3 here is CSASSAGEDTQYF. In DNA form, the CDR3 reads TGCAGTGCTAGTAGTGCGGGGGAGGATACGCAGTATTTT.

This clone occurred once. This chain joins TRBV9 and TRBJ2-5, with a weak D call TRBD2 (10 bases). This CDR3 has 19 residues. Trimming pared 4 bases from V and 1 base from J, leaving 26 bases between. The germline gives CDR1 SGDLS, CDR2 YYNGEE. CDR3 region: CASSLGQGLLAGGQETQYF. DNA of the CDR3: TGTGCCAGCAGCCTGGGACAGGGATTGTTAGCGGGGGGCCAAGAGACCCAGTACTTC.

This clone was observed a few times. This chain joins TRBV5-1 and TRBJ1-1; no firm D call. CDR1 is SGHRS, CDR2 YFSETQ, per germline. The germline V and J ends were trimmed by 0 bases and 4 bases, with 10 bases remaining between them. CDR3 size: 14 residues. CDR3: CASSLDGMGTEAFF. CDR3 DNA sequence: TGCGCCAGCAGCTTGGACGGGATGGGCACTGAAGCTTTCTTT.

CDR3 in amino acids: CASSIGGPLLGYTF. The CDR3 nucleotides read TGTGCCAGTAGTATTGGGGGCCCCTTGCTTGGCTACACCTTC. The genes are TRBV19 and TRBJ1-2, with D possibly being TRBD1 (6 bases). In germline, CDR1 is LNHDA, CDR2 SQIVND (reference sequence). This CDR3 has 14 amino acids. Trimming took 3 bases from V and 7 from J, leaving 15 bases between them.

The V gene is TRBV5-1, the J gene TRBJ1-1; 9 nucleotides line up with TRBD1. The V gene end was trimmed by 4 bases and the J gene end by 7 bases; junction bases not matched to a gene: 11. Germline CDR1 SGHRS, CDR2 YFSETQ. The CDR3 is 15 amino acids. CDR3 in amino acids: CASSLRTGEALEAFF. CDR3 nucleotide sequence: TGCGCCAGCAGCCTACGGACAGGGGAGGCCCTTGAAGCTTTCTTT.

The genes are TRBV27 and TRBJ1-3; 7 bases fit TRBD1. CDR3 length: 14 residues. Unmatched junction bases numbered 10, after V lost 8 bases and J lost 6 bases. Germline-derived CDR1 and CDR2 are MNHEY and SMNVEV (reference sequence). CDR3 amino acids: CASQRTGGTNTIYF. DNA for the CDR3: TGTGCCAGCCAACGGACAGGAGGCACAAACACCATATATTTT.

J is TRBJ1-1 and V is TRBV24-1, with D maybe TRBD1 (6 bases). The CDR3 has 16 amino acids. Trimming cost V 4 bases and J 10 bases, with 24 bases left between them. The germline V gene has CDR1 KGHDR and CDR2 SFDVKD. The CDR3 loop reads CATSESTGLDTPSAFF. The CDR3 DNA sequence: TGTGCCACCAGTGAGTCTACAGGGTTGGACACCCCTTCAGCTTTCTTT.

This chain connects TRBV6-1 to TRBJ2-3, with 8 bases matching TRBD1. V lost 3 bases, J lost 6 bases, and 17 bases stayed unmatched. CDR3 length: 18 residues. CDR1 and CDR2 (germline): MNHNS, SASEGT. In DNA form, the CDR3 reads TGTGCCAGCAGTGAGTGGATTAGACAGGGGCGTGTCGCGGATACGCAGTATTTT. Translation: CASSEWIRQGRVADTQYF.

V usage is TRBV7-2 and J usage is TRBJ1-1; TRBD1 might be the D (5 bases). Trimming took off 5 bases at V and 5 bases at J, with 18 bases between the two ends. The CDR3 covers 15 residues. Germline V CDR1 and CDR2: SGHTA, FQGNSA. The DNA of the CDR3 is TGTGCCAGCAGCCCCTCCTTAGGCAGGGAAACTGAAGCTTTCTTT. It specifies CASSPSLGRETEAFF.

This chain links TRBV19 with TRBJ2-7, with a tentative D call TRBD2 (6 bases). Trimming left V 3 bases short and J 7 bases short, with 16 bases between. CDR3 length: 14 residues. Germline CDR1 reads LNHDA; CDR2 reads SQIVND (reference sequence). This CDR3 reads CASSIAAGLEEQYF. CDR3 nucleotides: TGTGCCAGTAGTATCGCCGCGGGGCTGGAGGAGCAGTACTTC.

This clone was observed a single time. J is TRBJ1-4 and V is TRBV5-5; 8 bases line up with TRBD1. With V trimmed by 4 bases and J by 12 bases, 8 bases remained unmatched. This CDR3 spans 13 amino acids. Looked up from germline, CDR1 is SGHKS and CDR2 is YYEKEE (reference sequence). In DNA, the CDR3 is TGTGCCAGCAGCCGGGACAGGTCTTTGGAACTGTTTTTT. Its protein product is CASSRDRSLELFF.

V is TRBV27 and J is TRBJ2-4; D may be TRBD1 (5 bases). Trimming shortened V by 4 bases and J by 0 bases, and 16 bases separated the two germline ends. The CDR3 totals 17 residues. Germline CDR1 and CDR2: MNHEY and SMNVEV (reference sequence). The chain's CDR3 is CASSSRAVGRAKNIQYF. The CDR3, as DNA: TGTGCCAGCAGTTCCCGAGCAGTGGGGCGAGCCAAAAACATTCAGTACTTC.

V and J are TRBV11-2 and TRBJ1-6; TRBD1 agrees at 7 bases. The CDR3 runs to 14 residues. The V and J ends lost 2 bases and 9 bases, in that order; junction bases with no gene match: 4. CDR1 is SGHAT, CDR2 FQNNGV, per germline. The DNA of the CDR3 is TGTGCCAGCAGCTTATTCGGGACAGCTTCACCCCTCCACTTT. Its protein product is CASSLFGTASPLHF.

This chain joins TRBV5-6 and TRBJ1-1; maybe TRBD1 (6 bases). This CDR3 contains 13 residues. The V gene lost 4 bases and the J gene lost 3 bases, with 10 bases spanning the gap. Per germline, CDR1 SGHDT and CDR2 YYEEEE. CDR3 sequence: CASSGQLHTEAFF. CDR3 sequence (DNA): TGTGCCAGCAGCGGACAGTTGCACACTGAAGCTTTCTTT.

This clone was counted many times. The genes are TRBV6-1 and TRBJ2-7, with D possibly TRBD1 on 5 matching bases. Trimming removed 2 bases from V and 2 bases from J, with 7 bases in between. Germline values: CDR1 MNHNS, CDR2 SASEGT. The CDR3 runs 13 residues. The CDR3 nucleotides are TGTGCCAGCAGTGAACGACAGACCTACGAGCAGTACTTC. This sequence encodes CASSERQTYEQYF.

This clone has a single count. The rearrangement uses TRBV18 and TRBJ1-5; 11 positions match TRBD1. CDR1 KGHSH and CDR2 LQKENI come from the germline V gene. The CDR3 has 16 residues. Trimming removed 3 bases from V and 4 bases from J; junction bases left unmatched: 5. For the CDR3, the DNA is TGTGCCAGCTCACCTCCGGGACAGGGGGAAAATCAGCCCCAGCATTTT. It yields the protein CASSPPGQGENQPQHF.

The V gene is TRBV12-3 or TRBV12-4, the J gene TRBJ2-1; 10 bases are shared with TRBD2. The CDR3 extends over 13 amino acids. With V trimmed by 2 bases and J by 10 bases, 2 bases remained unmatched. CDR3 protein: CASSLPGLAEQFF. In DNA, the CDR3 is TGTGCCAGCAGTTTACCGGGACTAGCGGAGCAGTTCTTC.

The chain links TRBV11-2 to TRBJ2-1, with D possibly being TRBD2 (5 bases). The CDR3 sequence is 13 residues long. The V gene's germline CDR1 is SGHAT and CDR2 FQNNGV. Trimming removed 4 bases from V and 10 bases from J, with 14 bases in between. The CDR3 reads CASSSFQREEQFF. The DNA of the CDR3 is TGTGCCAGCAGCTCCTTCCAAAGGGAGGAGCAGTTCTTC.